This note documents a single T cell receptor (beta chain) sequence. The germline V gene encodes CDR1 SGHNT and CDR2 YYREEE (reference sequence). This CDR3 comprises 15 residues. Trimming removed 4 bases from V and 3 bases from J, with 13 bases in between. The sample originates from a study of monozygotic twins with cystic fibrosis. Method: immunoSEQ multiplex PCR; TCRdb's copy keeps in-frame clones and lacks some. Here the sample spans tens of thousands of clones, 95% to 98% being singletons. Sample: blood. This TCR was sampled from a girl aged 2 to 9 with cystic fibrosis. The rearrangement uses TRBV5-4 and TRBJ2-2; D unclear. The CDR3 region is CASSRLTGDTGELFF. CDR3 bases: TGTGCCAGCAGCCGACTCACCGGCGACACCGGGGAGCTGTTTTTT.